Following are 3 T cell receptor beta chains from one sample sequenced in a study of blood T cell repertoires in COVID-19. Clones were read by immunoSEQ multiplex PCR, and TCRdb kept only the in-frame ones, dropping some. Of about 250,000 clones detected, about 80% appear once; the ten largest clones hold roughly 10%. Input material: peripheral blood. The receptors were gathered from a man older than 75 with acute or convalescent COVID-19.

This clone was seen only once. The chain recombines TRBV2 with TRBJ1-5, with D possibly matching TRBD1 (6 bases). Germline values: CDR1 SNHLY, CDR2 FYNNEI. This CDR3 is 14 amino acids long. The germline V and J ends were trimmed by 6 bases and 2 bases, with 11 bases remaining between them. CDR3 DNA sequence: TGTGCCAGCAGCACAGGGAACGGCAATCAGCCCCAGCATTTT. Protein sequence: CASSTGNGNQPQHF.

This sequence joins TRBV6-2 or TRBV6-3 and TRBJ2-1, with D perhaps matching TRBD2 (6 bases). From germline, CDR1 is MNHEY and CDR2 SVGEGT. Trimming removed 2 bases from V and 0 bases from J, with 20 bases in between. This CDR3 has 19 residues. The CDR3 bases are TGTGCCAGCAGTTACCTACTAGCTGTACCGTTAAGCTCCTACAATGAGCAGTTCTTC. Its translation is CASSYLLAVPLSSYNEQFF.

The chain combines TRBV5-4 with TRBJ2-1; D might be TRBD1 (5 bases). Trimming shortened V by 3 bases and J by 5 bases, and 15 bases separated the two germline ends. The CDR3 sequence is 15 residues long. The germline CDR1 and CDR2 sequences are SGHNT and YYREEE (reference sequence). The CDR3 sequence: CASSSAQGPDNEQFF. The CDR3 DNA follows: TGTGCCAGCAGCTCCGCTCAGGGTCCAGACAATGAGCAGTTCTTC.